The 18 T cell receptor beta chains listed next were all sequenced from one sample in a study of T and B cells in COVID-19 patients. Multiplex PCR with BIOMED2 TRB-A/B primer pools amplified TRB rearrangements. TCRdb fed the multiplex PCR reads into MiXCR, producing one record per CDR3 protein. Of 15,000 or so distinct CDR3 sequences in the sample, over 25% were seen once. From blood, roughly 250-500 ng of genomic DNA served as TRB template. The sequenced sample was blood. The receptors here all came from a human donor who had recovered from COVID-19.

This clonotype was counted ten times or more. The chain combines TRBV6-5 with TRBJ2-1; the D is unclear. The ends were cut back, 7 bases at V and 7 bases at J, with 17 bases in the middle. This CDR3 region has 14 residues. Germline assignment: CDR1 MNHEY and CDR2 SVGAGI. The CDR3 here is CASTLGPSENEQFF. CDR3 coding DNA: TGTGCCAGCACCCTCGGACCCTCAGAGAATGAGCAGTTCTTC.

The genes are TRBV2 and TRBJ2-1; 10 positions agree with TRBD1. V lost 6 bases to trimming and J lost 7 bases; unmatched junction nucleotides: 12. Germline CDR1 is SNHLY and CDR2 is FYNNEI. This CDR3 is 16 amino acids long. In nucleotides, the CDR3 is TGTGCCAGCAGGGGTTCCCGGGACAGGGGATTTAATGAGCAGTTCTTC. Translated: CASRGSRDRGFNEQFF.

This rearrangement joins TRBV12-3 or TRBV12-4 to TRBJ1-1; 8 nucleotides align to TRBD1. V dropped 6 bases and J dropped 4; count of bases not matched to a gene: 4. This CDR3 contains 13 residues. CDR3 in amino acids: CASRPTGVTEAFF. The CDR3 DNA reads TGTGCCAGCAGACCGACAGGGGTCACTGAAGCTTTCTTT.

This clonotype was found a few times. V is TRBV6-2 or TRBV6-3 and J is TRBJ2-2, with 8 bases aligning to TRBD2. V lost 3 bases and J lost 1; bases outside the gene matches: 7. Germline CDR1 MNHEY, CDR2 SVGEGT. The CDR3 is 17 residues long. CDR3 bases: TGTGCCAGCAGTTATGAAGCGGGGGCGGGGAACACCGGGGAGCTGTTTTTT. Protein product: CASSYEAGAGNTGELFF.

This clonotype was counted at least ten times. This rearrangement joins TRBV12-3 or TRBV12-4 to TRBJ2-1; D is perhaps TRBD2 (6 bases). The V end lost 7 bases, the J end lost 2 bases, and 12 bases lay between the germline ends. The CDR3 totals 14 residues. The CDR3 reads CASIRASAYNEQFF. DNA for the CDR3: TGTGCCAGCATCCGGGCTAGCGCCTACAATGAGCAGTTCTTC.

The chain has TRBV6-5 and TRBJ2-3; 10 nucleotides line up with TRBD2. CDR1 is MNHEY, CDR2 SVGAGI, per germline. V gave up 2 bases and J gave up 2 bases; unmatched junction bases: 7. The CDR3 consists of 17 residues. Here the CDR3 DNA reads TGTGCCAGCAGTTACGCAGGACTAGCGGACTTCACAGATACGCAGTATTTT. This translates into CASSYAGLADFTDTQYF.

Judged by abundance, this clonotype is medium-sized (0.01 to 0.1%). The rearrangement uses TRBV6-5 and TRBJ2-7; D is ambiguous. The V and J ends lost 6 bases and 5 bases respectively, with 8 bases between them. The CDR3 is 11 residues long. From germline, CDR1 is MNHEY and CDR2 SVGAGI. The CDR3 loop reads CASRVRDEQYF. In DNA form, the CDR3 reads TGTGCCAGCAGAGTAAGGGACGAGCAGTACTTC.

The rearrangement joins TRBV11-2 to TRBJ2-2; 9 bases agree with TRBD2. Germline trimming cut 6 bases from V and 4 bases from J; bases unmatched to any gene: 12. Per germline, CDR1 SGHAT and CDR2 FQNNGV. This CDR3 comprises 17 residues. CDR3 DNA: TGTGCCAGCAGGGTTAAAGCGGGGGGACTCCTCACCGGGGAGCTGTTTTTT. Translated, it gives CASRVKAGGLLTGELFF.

In this sample, this clonotype turned up many times. The rearrangement links TRBV18 to TRBJ2-1; 7 bases are shared with TRBD2. CDR3 length equals 11 residues. Trimming cost V 4 bases and J 15 bases; bases outside gene matches: 6. Per the germline V gene, CDR1 is KGHSH and CDR2 is LQKENI. In nucleotides, the CDR3 is TGTGCCAGCTCACTCCGGGACTATTCGTTCTTC. It is translated as CASSLRDYSFF.

In this sample, this clonotype is medium-sized (0.01 to 0.1%). The chain combines TRBV6-5 with TRBJ2-5; 9 bases fit TRBD1. The CDR3 sequence is 14 residues long. J was trimmed by 5 bases and V by 3 bases; bases with no gene match: 4. CDR1 and CDR2 from the germline V gene are MNHEY and SVGAGI. The CDR3 DNA follows: TGTGCCAGCAGTTATGACAGGGGGAGGGAGACCCAGTACTTC. Its translation: CASSYDRGRETQYF.

Turning to this clonotype: One base away lies a much larger clone, so this may be a sequencing read error. V and J are TRBV27 and TRBJ1-5, with D possibly matching TRBD1 (6 bases). The germline gives CDR1 MNHEY, CDR2 SMNVEV (reference sequence). Between the trimmed V and J ends, which lost 4 bases and 3 bases, there was a span of 10 bases. The CDR3 has 14 residues. CDR3 bases: TGTGCCAGCAGTTACGGGACACCCAATCAGCCCCAGCATTTT. The encoded protein is CASSYGTPNQPQHF.

This clonotype was seen repeatedly, ten times or more. The genes are TRBV6-5 and TRBJ2-1; TRBD2 is a possible D gene (5 bases). V was trimmed by 1 base and J by 2 bases, leaving 12 bases between them. There are 16 residues in the CDR3. Germline CDR1 and CDR2: MNHEY and SVGAGI. CDR3 nucleotides: TGTGCCAGCAGTTACTACGGCGGGTCCCCCTACAATGAGCAGTTCTTC. This translates into CASSYYGGSPYNEQFF.

This clonotype was detected ten times or more. The chain recombines TRBV5-6 with TRBJ2-5, with D tentatively TRBD1 (6 bases). V lost 4 bases and J 2 bases, leaving 12 bases between the germline ends. CDR3 length equals 14 residues. Per the germline V gene, CDR1 is SGHDT and CDR2 is YYEEEE. CDR3 sequence reads: CASSVGGRQETQYF. The CDR3 DNA reads as TGTGCCAGCAGCGTAGGGGGTCGGCAAGAGACCCAGTACTTC.

At least ten counts were recorded for this clonotype. The CDR3 is CASSLFTGGNYGYTF. CDR3 sequence (DNA): TGTGCCAGCAGTTTATTCACAGGGGGGAACTATGGCTACACCTTC. The V and J genes are TRBV27 and TRBJ1-2; 8 bases fit TRBD1. From germline, CDR1 is MNHEY and CDR2 SMNVEV (reference sequence). This CDR3 has 15 residues. Unmatched junction bases numbered 3, after V lost 1 base and J lost 2 bases.

This clonotype is labeled as medium-sized. The V and J genes are TRBV19 and TRBJ2-5; D may be TRBD1 (5 bases). Trimming removed 6 bases at V and 1 base at J, with 9 bases between. This CDR3 contains 13 residues. Germline V CDR1 and CDR2: LNHDA, SQIVND (reference sequence). The CDR3 region is CASRLQGQETQYF. In nucleotides, the CDR3 is TGTGCCAGTAGGTTGCAGGGCCAAGAGACCCAGTACTTC.

V and J are TRBV20-1 and TRBJ2-1; 8 positions match TRBD2. The V segment lost 6 bases and the J segment 4 bases; nucleotides outside the gene matches: 11. CDR1 and CDR2 from the germline V gene are DFQATT and SNEGSKA (reference sequence). This CDR3 region has 15 residues. Here the CDR3 DNA reads TGCAGTGCGAGCAAACATAGCGGGAAATACAATGAGCAGTTCTTC. Translated: CSASKHSGKYNEQFF.

This clonotype came up many times. The J gene is TRBJ2-1, the V gene TRBV5-6; TRBD2 matches 11 bases. Per the germline V gene, CDR1 is SGHDT and CDR2 is YYEEEE. The length of the CDR3 is 19 residues. After removal of 3 bases from V and 4 bases from J, the junction contained 15 bases not matched to a gene. The CDR3 loop is CASSSPEPSGRRSYNEQFF. CDR3 in DNA: TGTGCCAGCAGCTCGCCCGAACCTAGCGGGAGGAGATCATACAATGAGCAGTTCTTC.

This chain links TRBV24-1 with TRBJ2-1; possible D gene TRBD1, 5 bases. The V gene's germline CDR1 is KGHDR and CDR2 SFDVKD. V was trimmed by 6 bases and J by 4 bases, leaving 18 bases between them. The CDR3 runs to 16 residues. CDR3 nucleotides: TGTGCCACCAGTCCCAAGGGGATCCGTATATACAATGAGCAGTTCTTC. Protein sequence: CATSPKGIRIYNEQFF.